These T cell receptor beta chains were read from a single sample in a study of identical twins. TCRdb reprocessed the 5' RACE reads via MiXCR and lists one record per CDR3 protein. The sample shows approximately 220,000 distinct CDR3 sequences, about 7.5% of them seen only once. These same data were also listed under a study on yellow fever vaccine responses in identical twins.

Input material: memory (CD45RO+) T cells sorted from blood. The receptors were gathered from a woman in her late teens or twenties in good health. Both conserved end residues are part of each CDR3. A D gene is named only where the DNA matches it firmly. Not every row has a clone size; where given, it reads once, few, many or a size class.

. | TRBJ2-3 | TRBD1 | TRBV3-1 | TGTGCCAGCAGCCCAAGATCCGGGACAGGCACAGATACGCAGTATTTT | CASSPRSGTGTDTQYF
few | TRBJ2-7 | TRBD2 | TRBV20-1 | TGCAGTGCCCGGGGGGGAGGGGCTGGCGAGCAGTACTTC | CSARGGGAGEQYF
few | TRBJ2-3 | TRBD2 | TRBV30 | TGTGCCTGGAGCGGGGGGGCAGATACGCAGTATTTT | CAWSGGADTQYF
. | TRBJ2-4 | TRBD1 | TRBV7-8 | TGTGCCAGCAGCTTGACAGGGGTACTAGCCAAAAACATTCAGTACTTC | CASSLTGVLAKNIQYF
few | TRBJ2-5 | . | TRBV3-1 | TGTGCCAGCAGCCAAGAGGGGCCCCGGGAGACCCAGTACTTC | CASSQEGPRETQYF
. | TRBJ1-1 | . | TRBV28 | TGTGCCAGCAGTTTATTACAGGGTGAAGCTTTCTTT | CASSLLQGEAFF
. | TRBJ1-1 | . | TRBV7-8 | TGTGCCAGCAGCATAGGTATCGGCGTCCCGCAGGGCACTGAAGCTTTCTTT | CASSIGIGVPQGTEAFF
. | TRBJ2-4 | TRBD1 | TRBV27 | TGTGCCAGCAGTTTATCGGATAGCACTAGGGGGCCGGGTGGCATTCAGTACTTC | CASSLSDSTRGPGGIQYF
many | TRBJ1-5 | . | TRBV6-5 | TGTGCCAGCAGTTACCTTAGGAAGAATCTTAGCAATCAGCCCCAGCATTTT | CASSYLRKNLSNQPQHF
. | TRBJ1-4 | . | TRBV5-1 | TGCGCCAGCAGCAGAACAGGAGACCCCAATGAAAAACTGTTTTTT | CASSRTGDPNEKLFF
many | TRBJ2-7 | . | TRBV7-2 | TGTGCCAGCAGCTTAGTGGCAGGACCCTACGAGCAGTACTTC | CASSLVAGPYEQYF
many | TRBJ2-7 | TRBD2 | TRBV7-9 | TGTGCCAGCAGCCACCTAGCGGAAGTCTACGAGCAGTACTTC | CASSHLAEVYEQYF
few | TRBJ2-2 | TRBD2 | TRBV24-1 | TGTGCCACCGATGCGGGGGTCTATGGCACCGGGGAGCTGTTTTTT | CATDAGVYGTGELFF
few | TRBJ2-7 | . | TRBV7-9 | TGTGCCAGCAGCTTGGGCGTGTCCACCTACGAGCAGTACTTC | CASSLGVSTYEQYF
many | TRBJ2-7 | TRBD1 | TRBV5-1 | TGCGCCAGCGCCTCTGGACAGGGGTACGAGCAGTACTTC | CASASGQGYEQYF
many | TRBJ1-6 | . | TRBV5-1 | TGCGCCAGCAGCTTGGAGGGTGGTAATTCACCCCTCCACTTT | CASSLEGGNSPLHF
few | TRBJ2-2 | TRBD2 | TRBV7-2 | TGTGCCAGCAGCTTGCCGGGAGGTAGAAACACCGGGGAGCTGTTTTTT | CASSLPGGRNTGELFF
many | TRBJ1-2 | TRBD1 | TRBV28 | TGTGCCAGCAAATCCGGGACAGCCTATGGCTACACCTTC | CASKSGTAYGYTF
. | TRBJ2-2 | . | TRBV3-1 | TGTGCCAGCAGCCAAGATCGCCGAAGGACCGGGGAGCTGTTTTTT | CASSQDRRRTGELFF
few | TRBJ2-3 | TRBD1 | TRBV7-2 | TGTGCCAGCAGCTTTCTCTCGGGACAGCGCACAGATACGCAGTATTTT | CASSFLSGQRTDTQYF
few | TRBJ1-6 | TRBD1 | TRBV3-1 | TGTGCCAGCAGCCATCGGGACAGGGACTCACCCCTCCACTTT | CASSHRDRDSPLHF
many | TRBJ2-1 | . | TRBV6-5 | TGTGCCAGCAGTTACGAAGAATACAATGAGCAGTTCTTC | CASSYEEYNEQFF
few | TRBJ1-1 | TRBD1 | TRBV6-1 | TGTGCCAGCCGGGACAGGGGGCCGAACACTGAAGCTTTCTTT | CASRDRGPNTEAFF
many | TRBJ2-7 | TRBD1 | TRBV29-1 | TGCAGCGTTACACAGGGGACCGAGCAGTACTTC | CSVTQGTEQYF
. | TRBJ2-3 | . | TRBV10-3 | TGTGCCATCAGTGAAACCAACAGGGACAGCACAGATACGCAGTATTTT | CAISETNRDSTDTQYF
many | TRBJ2-7 | . | TRBV3-1 | TGTGCCAGCAGCCAAGATGTGACAGTATCCTACGAGCAGTACTTC | CASSQDVTVSYEQYF
. | TRBJ1-6 | . | TRBV5-1 | TGCGCCAGCAGCTTGCATCTACAACCCAATAATTCACCCCTCCACTTT | CASSLHLQPNNSPLHF
many | TRBJ1-1 | . | TRBV12-3/TRBV12-4 | TGTGCCAGCAGCCTCCGGTGGGCTGAAGCTTTCTTT | CASSLRWAEAFF
many | TRBJ1-6 | TRBD1 | TRBV7-9 | TGTGCCAGCAGCCGCCGCCGGGACAGGGAAGGTTCACCCCTCCACTTT | CASSRRRDREGSPLHF
few | TRBJ2-7 | . | TRBV15 | TGTGCCACCAGCAGAGGTGGGGACCGCTACGAGCAGTACTTC | CATSRGGDRYEQYF
many | TRBJ1-5 | . | TRBV28 | TGTGCCAGTTCGACCCCTATCAGCAATCAGCCCCAGCATTTT | CASSTPISNQPQHF
many | TRBJ2-7 | . | TRBV6-1 | TGTGCCAGCAGTGAAACACCGGGGTACGAGCAGTACTTC | CASSETPGYEQYF
few | TRBJ2-3 | TRBD1 | TRBV20-1 | TGCAGTGCTCCACAGGGGGCGCAGCGAGATACGCAGTATTTT | CSAPQGAQRDTQYF
. | TRBJ2-7 | TRBD1 | TRBV27 | TGTGCCAGCCGAGATACAGGGGCGGCTTACGAGCAGTACTTC | CASRDTGAAYEQYF
. | TRBJ2-5 | . | TRBV5-4 | TGTGCCAGCAGCTTGATAGGGGCAGAGACCCAGTACTTC | CASSLIGAETQYF
few | TRBJ1-5 | . | TRBV7-9 | TGTGCCAGCAGCCCCTGGGTGGGGTTTTACAATCAGCCCCAGCATTTT | CASSPWVGFYNQPQHF
. | TRBJ2-1 | . | TRBV12-3/TRBV12-4 | TGTGCCAGCAGTTTTACGGGATTCGCCAATGAGCAGTTCTTC | CASSFTGFANEQFF
many | TRBJ1-6 | . | TRBV2 | TGTGCCAGCAGGACAGATAATTCACCCCTCCACTTT | CASRTDNSPLHF
few | TRBJ2-3 | . | TRBV2 | TGTGCCAGCAATCAGGGGAGGGATACGCAGTATTTT | CASNQGRDTQYF
. | TRBJ2-3 | . | TRBV14 | TGTGCCAGCAGCCGGAGTAATTCGGCGAGCACAGATACGCAGTATTTT | CASSRSNSASTDTQYF
. | TRBJ2-3 | TRBD1 | TRBV2 | TGTGCCAGCAGTGCCGGACAGGGGCACATTGATACGCAGTATTTT | CASSAGQGHIDTQYF